Listed here are 6 T cell receptor beta chains from one sample, sequenced in a study of CD8 T cells in Susac syndrome. With random hexamers, roughly 0.45 to 1 ug RNA was reverse transcribed. TCRdb reanalysed the immunoSEQ multiplex PCR reads using MiXCR and keeps one entry per CDR3 protein. The sample carries 150,000 to 200,000 distinct CDR3 sequences, 80% to 95% recorded once. Sequenced input: CD4+ T cells from PBMCs. Every receptor here comes from a human donor with multiple sclerosis.

This clonotype was detected only once. The V and J genes are TRBV6-5 and TRBJ1-1; no reliable D call. The CDR3 spans 15 residues. Trimming removed 4 bases at V and 3 bases at J, with 15 bases between. Germline V gene sequence: CDR1 MNHEY, CDR2 SVGAGI. CDR3 region: CASSSPMDGYTEAFF. Written as DNA, the CDR3 is TGTGCCAGCAGTTCCCCGATGGACGGTTACACTGAAGCTTTCTTT.

The chain has TRBV7-2 and TRBJ2-2; a possible D gene is TRBD1 (5 bases). The CDR3 runs 14 residues. V was trimmed by 5 bases and J by 1 base, leaving 8 bases between them. Germline CDR1 is SGHTA and CDR2 is FQGNSA. CDR3 coding DNA: TGTGCCAGCAGCCCCCAGGGGAACACCGGGGAGCTGTTTTTT. It translates to CASSPQGNTGELFF.

The chain joins TRBV5-4 to TRBJ2-3; D might be TRBD2 (6 bases). The CDR3 length is 15 residues. V lost 1 base and J 4 bases, leaving 13 bases between the germline ends. From germline, CDR1 is SGHNT and CDR2 YYREEE (reference sequence). The CDR3: CASSLPGSGSDTQYF. The CDR3 coding sequence is TGTGCCAGCAGCTTGCCGGGTAGCGGTTCAGATACGCAGTATTTT. Full variable domain (remainder filled in from reference TRBV5-4 and TRBJ2-3): ETGVTQSPTHLIKTRGQQVTLRCSSQSGHNTVSWYQQALGQGPQFIFQYYREEENGRGNFPPRFSGLQFPNYSSELNVNALELDDSALYLCASSLPGSGSDTQYFGPGTRLTVL.

This rearrangement joins TRBV5-6 to TRBJ1-2; no clear D. This CDR3 spans 13 amino acids. Germline loops: CDR1 SGHDT, CDR2 YYEEEE. The V end lost 1 base, the J end lost 3 bases, and 7 bases lay between the germline ends. The CDR3 region has the DNA TGTGCCAGCAGCTTGAGGACCGACTATGGCTACACCTTC. Protein: CASSLRTDYGYTF. The whole variable domain, filled in from reference TRBV5-6 and TRBJ1-2, reads DAGVTQSPTHLIKTRGQQVTLRCSPKSGHDTVSWYQQALGQGPQFIFQYYEEEERQRGNFPDRFSGHQFPNYSSELNVNALLLGDSALYLCASSLRTDYGYTFGSGTRLTVV.

V gene TRBV12-3 or TRBV12-4 combines with J gene TRBJ2-7; D is unresolved. This CDR3 region has 12 residues. Trimming removed 1 base at V and 9 bases at J, with 10 bases between. The DNA for the CDR3 is TGTGCCAGCAGTTTAGAATTGTATTTGCAGTACTTC. It yields the protein CASSLELYLQYF.

This chain links TRBV11-2 with TRBJ2-1, with D possibly being TRBD2 (6 bases). The CDR3 sequence is 15 residues long. Germline values: CDR1 SGHAT, CDR2 FQNNGV. V lost 5 bases to trimming and J lost 3 bases, with 14 bases between them. The CDR3 DNA reads as TGTGCCAGCAGCCCCACCGGGACTTACTACAATGAGCAGTTCTTC. Its protein product is CASSPTGTYYNEQFF.